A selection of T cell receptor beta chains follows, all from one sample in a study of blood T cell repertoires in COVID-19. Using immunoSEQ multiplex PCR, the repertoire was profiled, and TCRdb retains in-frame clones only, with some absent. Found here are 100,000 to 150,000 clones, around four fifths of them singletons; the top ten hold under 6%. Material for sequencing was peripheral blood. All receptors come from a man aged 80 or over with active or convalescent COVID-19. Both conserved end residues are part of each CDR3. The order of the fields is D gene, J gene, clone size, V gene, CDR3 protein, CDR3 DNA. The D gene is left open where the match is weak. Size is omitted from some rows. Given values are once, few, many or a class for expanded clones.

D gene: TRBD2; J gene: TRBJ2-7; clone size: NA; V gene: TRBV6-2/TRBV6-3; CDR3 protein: CASSYSSGGSYEQYF; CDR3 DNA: TGTGCCAGCAGTTACTCCAGCGGGGGGTCCTACGAGCAGTACTTC
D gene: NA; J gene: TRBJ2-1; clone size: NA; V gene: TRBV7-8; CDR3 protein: CASSRRGYNEQFF; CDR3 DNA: TGTGCCAGCAGCCGCCGGGGCTACAATGAGCAGTTCTTC
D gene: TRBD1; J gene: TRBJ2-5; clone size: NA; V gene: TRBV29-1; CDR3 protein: CSASYAGQGETQYF; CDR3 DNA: TGCAGCGCTTCCTACGCTGGACAGGGAGAGACCCAGTACTTC
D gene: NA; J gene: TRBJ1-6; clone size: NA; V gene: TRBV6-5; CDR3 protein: CASTLERPSPLHF; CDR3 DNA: TGTGCCAGTACACTTGAGCGACCTTCACCCCTCCACTTT
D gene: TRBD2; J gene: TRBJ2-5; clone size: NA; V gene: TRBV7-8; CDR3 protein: CASTLGLAATQYF; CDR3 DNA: TGTGCCAGCACTCTCGGACTAGCGGCGACCCAGTACTTC
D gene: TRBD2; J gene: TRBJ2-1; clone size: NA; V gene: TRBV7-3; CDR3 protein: CASSYSGGVYNEQFF; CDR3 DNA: TGTGCCAGCAGCTACTCCGGGGGGGTATACAATGAGCAGTTCTTC
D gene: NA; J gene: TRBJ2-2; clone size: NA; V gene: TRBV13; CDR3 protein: CASSLGGSWELFF; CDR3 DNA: TGTGCCAGCAGCTTAGGTGGGAGTTGGGAGCTGTTTTTT
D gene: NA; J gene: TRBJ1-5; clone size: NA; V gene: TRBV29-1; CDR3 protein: CSVGTGIFDQPQHF; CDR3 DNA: TGCAGCGTTGGTACGGGGATCTTTGATCAGCCCCAGCATTTT
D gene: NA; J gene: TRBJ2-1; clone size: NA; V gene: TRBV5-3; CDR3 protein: CARSLGGYNEQFF; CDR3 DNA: TGTGCCAGAAGCTTGGGAGGTTACAATGAGCAGTTCTTC
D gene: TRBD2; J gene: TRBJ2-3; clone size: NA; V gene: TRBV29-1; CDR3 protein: CSVDGLAGASTDTQYF; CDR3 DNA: TGCAGCGTTGATGGGCTAGCGGGGGCTAGCACAGATACGCAGTATTTT
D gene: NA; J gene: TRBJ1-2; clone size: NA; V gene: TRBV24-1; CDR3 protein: CATSATGSYGYTF; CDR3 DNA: TGTGCCACCAGTGCAACAGGGTCCTATGGCTACACCTTC
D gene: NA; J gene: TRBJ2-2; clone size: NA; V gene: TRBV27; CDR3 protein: CASSRGAVNTGELFF; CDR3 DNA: TGTGCCAGCAGTCGGGGGGCGGTAAACACCGGGGAGCTGTTTTTT
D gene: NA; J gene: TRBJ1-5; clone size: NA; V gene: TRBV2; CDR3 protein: CASSEPTSNQPQHF; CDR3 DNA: TGTGCCAGCAGTGAGCCCACAAGCAATCAGCCCCAGCATTTT
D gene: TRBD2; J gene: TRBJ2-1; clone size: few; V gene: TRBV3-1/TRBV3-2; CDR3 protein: CASSQGGGNNEQFF; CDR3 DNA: TGTGCCAGCAGCCAAGGGGGGGGAAACAATGAGCAGTTCTTC
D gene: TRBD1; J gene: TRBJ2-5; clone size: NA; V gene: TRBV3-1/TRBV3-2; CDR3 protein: CASSLWGQGTETQYF; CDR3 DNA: TGTGCCAGCAGCCTCTGGGGACAGGGGACTGAGACCCAGTACTTC
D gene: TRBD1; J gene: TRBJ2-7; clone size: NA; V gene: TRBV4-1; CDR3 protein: CASSQDRTGRQYF; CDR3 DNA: TGCGCCAGCAGCCAAGATAGGACAGGGCGTCAGTACTTC
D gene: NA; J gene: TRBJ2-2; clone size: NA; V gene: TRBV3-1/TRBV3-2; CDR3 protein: CASAPRGNTGELFF; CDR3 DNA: TGTGCCAGCGCCCCGCGAGGGAACACCGGGGAGCTGTTTTTT
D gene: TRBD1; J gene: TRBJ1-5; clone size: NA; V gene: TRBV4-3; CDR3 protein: CASSQDRTGGQPQHF; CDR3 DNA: TGCGCCAGCAGCCAAGATCGAACAGGGGGCCAGCCCCAGCATTTT
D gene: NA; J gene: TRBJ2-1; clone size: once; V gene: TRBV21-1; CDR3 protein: CASSRDRACNEQFF; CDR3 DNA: TGTGCCAGCAGCCGGGACAGGGCCTGCAATGAGCAGTTCTTC
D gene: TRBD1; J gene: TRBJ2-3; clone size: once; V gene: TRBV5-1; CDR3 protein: CASSLEGQGAPTQYF; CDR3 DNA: TGCGCCAGCAGCTTGGAAGGACAGGGGGCACCTACGCAGTATTTT
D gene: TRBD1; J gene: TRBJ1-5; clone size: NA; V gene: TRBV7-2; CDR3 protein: CASSSGTALGSNQPQHF; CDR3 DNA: TGTGCCAGCAGTTCCGGGACAGCCCTCGGGAGCAATCAGCCCCAGCATTTT
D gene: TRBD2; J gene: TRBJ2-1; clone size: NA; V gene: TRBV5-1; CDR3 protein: CASSLVKRGSYNEQFF; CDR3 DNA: TGCGCCAGCAGCTTGGTAAAGCGGGGTTCCTACAATGAGCAGTTCTTC
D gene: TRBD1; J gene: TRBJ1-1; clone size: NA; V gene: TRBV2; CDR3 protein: CASSRDPGGTEAFF; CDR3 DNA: TGTGCCAGCAGCCGGGACCCAGGGGGCACTGAAGCTTTCTTT
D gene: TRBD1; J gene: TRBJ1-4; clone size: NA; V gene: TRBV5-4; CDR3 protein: CASRLTGTGDEKLFF; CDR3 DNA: TGTGCCAGCAGACTGACCGGGACAGGGGACGAAAAACTGTTTTTT
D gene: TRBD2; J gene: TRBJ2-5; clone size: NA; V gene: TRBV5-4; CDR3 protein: CASSYRGEETQYF; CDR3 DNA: TGTGCCAGCAGCTATCGGGGGGAAGAGACCCAGTACTTC
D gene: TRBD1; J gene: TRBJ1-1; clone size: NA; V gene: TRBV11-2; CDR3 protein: CASSPDRGTEAFF; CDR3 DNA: TGTGCCAGCAGCCCAGACAGGGGTACTGAAGCTTTCTTT
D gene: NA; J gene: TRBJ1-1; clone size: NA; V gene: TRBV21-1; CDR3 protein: CASSKGYSRGNTEAFF; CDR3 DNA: TGTGCCAGCAGCAAAGGGTATAGTAGAGGGAACACTGAAGCTTTCTTT
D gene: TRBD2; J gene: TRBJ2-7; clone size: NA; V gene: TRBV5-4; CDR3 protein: CASSWGDWEGREQYF; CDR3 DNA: TGTGCCAGCAGCTGGGGAGACTGGGAGGGACGCGAGCAGTACTTC
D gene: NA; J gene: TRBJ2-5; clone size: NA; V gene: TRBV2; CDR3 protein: CASRGTVQETQYF; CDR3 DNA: TGTGCCAGCAGGGGTACAGTCCAAGAGACCCAGTACTTC
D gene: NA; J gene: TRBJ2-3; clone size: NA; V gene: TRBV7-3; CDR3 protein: CASSTEGTPLYTQYF; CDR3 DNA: TGTGCCAGCAGCACAGAAGGGACTCCACTTTATACGCAGTATTTT
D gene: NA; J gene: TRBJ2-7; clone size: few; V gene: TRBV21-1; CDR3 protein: CASRSMYRRDMAYEQYF; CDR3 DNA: TGTGCCAGCAGGTCAATGTATCGCCGGGACATGGCGTACGAGCAGTACTTC
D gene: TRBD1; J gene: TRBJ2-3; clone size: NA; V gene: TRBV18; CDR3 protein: CASSRDRGSTDTQYF; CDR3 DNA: TGTGCCAGCTCAAGGGACAGGGGGAGCACAGATACGCAGTATTTT
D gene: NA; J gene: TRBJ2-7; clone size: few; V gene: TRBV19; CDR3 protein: CASSAGQPYEQYF; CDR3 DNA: TGTGCCAGTAGTGCGGGACAGCCCTACGAGCAGTACTTC
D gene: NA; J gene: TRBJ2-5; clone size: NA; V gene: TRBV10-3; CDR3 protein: CAISLLGTTGETQYF; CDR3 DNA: TGTGCCATCAGTCTACTCGGGACAACCGGTGAGACCCAGTACTTC
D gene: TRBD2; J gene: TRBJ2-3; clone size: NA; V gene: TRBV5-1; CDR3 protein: CASSLAGLAGTDTQYF; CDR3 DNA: TGCGCCAGCAGCTTGGCGGGTCTAGCGGGGACAGATACGCAGTATTTT
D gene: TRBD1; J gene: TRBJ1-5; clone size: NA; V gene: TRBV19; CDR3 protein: CASSVLRDRAGQPQHF; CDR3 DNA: TGTGCCAGTAGCGTCCTAAGGGACAGGGCCGGGCAGCCCCAGCATTTT
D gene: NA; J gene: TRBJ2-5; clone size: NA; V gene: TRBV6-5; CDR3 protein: CASRSPGGETQYF; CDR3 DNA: TGTGCCAGCCGATCCCCCGGGGGAGAGACCCAGTACTTC
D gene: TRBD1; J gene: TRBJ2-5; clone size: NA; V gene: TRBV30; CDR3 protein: CAWRTAGQGFETQYF; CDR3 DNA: TGTGCCTGGAGAACGGCGGGACAGGGGTTTGAGACCCAGTACTTC
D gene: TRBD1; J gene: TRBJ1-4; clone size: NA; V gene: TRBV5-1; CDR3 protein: CASSQDRGREKLFF; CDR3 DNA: TGCGCCAGCAGCCAGGACAGGGGTCGAGAAAAACTGTTTTTT
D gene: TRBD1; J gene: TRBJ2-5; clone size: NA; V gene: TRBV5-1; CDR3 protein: CASSPGQVHQETQYF; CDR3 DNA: TGCGCCAGCAGCCCCGGACAGGTCCACCAAGAGACCCAGTACTTC
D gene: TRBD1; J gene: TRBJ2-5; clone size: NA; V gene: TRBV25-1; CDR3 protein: CASSAPGQISQETQYF; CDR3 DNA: TGTGCCAGCAGTGCGCCGGGACAGATATCTCAAGAGACCCAGTACTTC